A single sample is the source of the 28 T cell receptor beta chains below, sequenced in a study of OX40 agonist ivuxolimab in advanced cancers. The library was generated by the immunoSEQ multiplex PCR assay. TCRdb carries this immuneACCESS record with in-frame sequences only. Its versions omit some clonotypes, under half of them owing to an unresolved V gene in the studies checked, with the rest unexplained. The sample records 60,000 to 65,000 clones, approximately 89% of which are singletons. The ten biggest clones cover 12% of the sample. The specimen comprised CD4+ or CD8+ T cells sorted from blood, sampled in a trial of the OX40 agonist ivuxolimab. The receptors were gathered from an adult with an advanced solid tumor such as melanoma, head and neck, liver or kidney cancer.

The chain combines TRBV15 with TRBJ1-1; D uncertain. Germline lookup yields CDR1 LNHNV and CDR2 YYDKDF (reference sequence). The CDR3 length is 14 residues. V lost 3 bases and J 0 bases, leaving 8 bases between the germline ends. The CDR3 nucleotides are TGTGCCACCAGCAGCAGGAGTTTGAACACTGAAGCTTTCTTT. Its translation is CATSSRSLNTEAFF.

V gene TRBV27 combines with J gene TRBJ2-2, with TRBD2 matching over 7 bases. V gave up 6 bases and J gave up 3 bases; unmatched junction bases: 10. Germline values: CDR1 MNHEY, CDR2 SMNVEV (reference sequence). CDR3 length: 16 amino acids. The CDR3 loop is CASRGSGSGDTGELFF. DNA of the CDR3: TGTGCCAGCAGGGGTAGTGGCAGCGGGGACACCGGGGAGCTGTTTTTT.

The rearrangement links TRBV27 to TRBJ1-1, with D possibly matching TRBD1 (5 bases). Trimming took off 3 bases at V and 5 bases at J, with 7 bases between the two ends. In germline, CDR1 is MNHEY, CDR2 SMNVEV (reference sequence). CDR3 size: 12 residues. CDR3 sequence: CASSLGVTEAFF. For the CDR3, the DNA is TGTGCCAGCAGTTTGGGGGTTACTGAAGCTTTCTTT.

V gene TRBV28 combines with J gene TRBJ2-5; D remains ambiguous. This CDR3 comprises 11 residues. With 8 bases removed from V and 2 bases from J, the gap between germline ends came to 6 bases. Germline CDR1 MDHEN, CDR2 SYDVKM. The CDR3 sequence: CASAAQETQYF. CDR3 bases: TGTGCCAGCGCGGCTCAAGAGACCCAGTACTTC.

J is TRBJ2-2 and V is TRBV2; the D is unclear. Trimming removed 11 bases at V and 2 bases at J, with 18 bases between. Germline V gives CDR1 SNHLY, CDR2 FYNNEI. The length of the CDR3 is 15 residues. The CDR3, as DNA: TGTGCCCTCTTTCTTGGGCGGAAAAACACCGGGGAGCTGTTTTTT. It is translated as CALFLGRKNTGELFF.

The chain couples TRBV5-8 to TRBJ2-7; possible D gene TRBD2, 6 bases. This CDR3 is built from 11 residues. From germline, CDR1 is SGHTS and CDR2 YDEGEE. The V gene lost 7 bases and the J gene lost 3 bases, with 8 bases spanning the gap. In DNA, the CDR3 is TGTGCCAGCCGGGGGATCTACGAGCAGTACTTC. Its translation is CASRGIYEQYF.

This chain joins TRBV27 and TRBJ2-7; D remains unclear. This CDR3 spans 13 amino acids. CDR1 and CDR2 (germline): MNHEY, SMNVEV (reference sequence). V lost 4 bases and J 7 bases, leaving 14 bases between the germline ends. CDR3 bases: TGTGCCAGCAGTTCCGGTGGGCCGATAGAGCAGTACTTC. It yields the protein CASSSGGPIEQYF.

The chain employs TRBV7-9 and TRBJ2-7, with TRBD1 matching over 8 bases. This CDR3 spans 15 amino acids. Per germline, CDR1 SEHNR and CDR2 FQNEAQ (reference sequence). V lost 1 base, J lost 4 bases, and 6 bases stayed unmatched. CDR3 protein: CASSLVMGQEYEQYF. In nucleotides, the CDR3 is TGTGCCAGCAGCTTAGTGATGGGACAGGAGTACGAGCAGTACTTC.

This chain links TRBV9 with TRBJ2-1, with TRBD2 matching 12 bases. This CDR3 has 16 amino acids. The J segment lost 2 bases and the V segment lost 3 bases, leaving 3 bases of the junction unmatched. The germline gives CDR1 SGDLS, CDR2 YYNGEE. CDR3 sequence reads: CASSALAGGPYNEQFF. The DNA of the CDR3 is TGTGCCAGCAGCGCCCTAGCGGGAGGGCCCTACAATGAGCAGTTCTTC.

The chain links TRBV19 to TRBJ1-1; weak D call: TRBD1 (6 bases). Looked up from germline, CDR1 is LNHDA and CDR2 is SQIVND (reference sequence). The CDR3 runs to 14 residues. Trimming pared 7 bases from V and 4 bases from J, leaving 16 bases between. For the CDR3, the DNA is TGTGCCAGTACCCCCTTAGGGGGGATCACTGAAGCTTTCTTT. Its translation is CASTPLGGITEAFF.

CDR3 loop: CASSLEGGGDNEQFF. The DNA for the CDR3 is TGTGCCAGCAGCTTAGAGGGGGGAGGAGACAATGAGCAGTTCTTC. The chain links TRBV7-6 to TRBJ2-1; D is tentatively TRBD1 or TRBD2 (6 bases each). CDR1 and CDR2 (germline): SGHVS, FNYEAQ. The CDR3 runs 15 residues. The V end lost 1 base, the J end lost 5 bases, and 12 bases lay between the germline ends.

This sequence joins TRBV27 and TRBJ2-7, with D uncertain. The germline gives CDR1 MNHEY, CDR2 SMNVEV (reference sequence). The CDR3 length is 14 residues. V lost 4 bases, J lost 4 bases, and 14 bases lay in between. The CDR3: CASSWYGSKYEQYF. The CDR3 region has the DNA TGTGCCAGCAGTTGGTACGGAAGTAAGTACGAGCAGTACTTC.

V gene TRBV27 combines with J gene TRBJ2-1; D not certain. The ends were cut back, 4 bases at V and 5 bases at J, with 12 bases in the middle. Germline CDR1 MNHEY, CDR2 SMNVEV (reference sequence). This CDR3 spans 14 amino acids. CDR3 sequence: CASSSAPWDNEQFF. As DNA, the CDR3 is TGTGCCAGCAGTTCCGCCCCTTGGGACAATGAGCAGTTCTTC.

The J gene is TRBJ2-3, the V gene TRBV7-6; tentatively, D is TRBD2 (5 bases). The CDR3 has 14 amino acids. V was trimmed by 1 base and J by 4 bases, leaving 9 bases between them. CDR1 and CDR2 from the germline V gene are SGHVS and FNYEAQ. The chain's CDR3 is CASSLGLASDTQYF. DNA for the CDR3: TGTGCCAGCAGCTTAGGCCTAGCCTCAGATACGCAGTATTTT.

The chain couples TRBV4-1 to TRBJ2-1; 8 nucleotides align to TRBD1. The CDR3 has 14 residues. Unmatched junction bases numbered 7, after V lost 4 bases and J lost 8 bases. Germline V gene lookup returns CDR1 MGHRA and CDR2 YSYEKL. The CDR3 here is CASSPGQGSDEQFF. For the CDR3, the DNA is TGCGCCAGCAGCCCCGGACAGGGTTCCGATGAGCAGTTCTTC.

The J gene is TRBJ1-1, the V gene TRBV10-1, with TRBD1 as a possible D gene (6 bases). The CDR3 runs 13 residues. CDR1 and CDR2 (germline): WNHNN, SYGVQD (reference sequence). V was cut by 8 bases and J by 2 bases, with 12 bases left in between. The CDR3 reads CASQGQPNTEAFF. The CDR3 DNA is TGCGCCAGCCAAGGACAGCCTAACACTGAAGCTTTCTTT.

The chain is built from TRBV19 and TRBJ1-4; 8 nucleotides agree with TRBD1. The germline gives CDR1 LNHDA, CDR2 SQIVND (reference sequence). The V segment lost 6 bases and the J segment 5 bases; nucleotides outside the gene matches: 5. The CDR3 is 14 residues long. The CDR3 DNA follows: TGTGCCAGTAGACCCGGGACAGGAAATGAAAAACTGTTTTTT. Its translation: CASRPGTGNEKLFF.

This chain links TRBV19 with TRBJ2-1; maybe TRBD1 (6 bases). The germline gives CDR1 LNHDA, CDR2 SQIVND (reference sequence). The CDR3 is 13 residues long. V lost 3 bases and J 6 bases, leaving 9 bases between the germline ends. The CDR3: CASSITQGNEQFF. The CDR3 DNA reads TGTGCCAGTAGTATCACACAGGGCAATGAGCAGTTCTTC. Full variable domain (missing parts from reference TRBV19 and TRBJ2-1): DGGITQSPKYLFRKEGQNVTLSCEQNLNHDAMYWYRQDPGQGLRLIYYSQIVNDFQKGDIAEGYSVSREKKESFPLTVTSAQKNPTAFYLCASSITQGNEQFFGPGTRLTVL.

The chain links TRBV5-6 to TRBJ1-1, with no clear D. The germline V gene has CDR1 SGHDT and CDR2 YYEEEE. Trimming removed 0 bases from V and 7 bases from J, with 7 bases in between. The CDR3 has 12 amino acids. CDR3 sequence reads: CASSLGMGEAFF. The CDR3 region has the DNA TGTGCCAGCAGCTTGGGCATGGGTGAAGCTTTCTTT.

V is TRBV6-5 and J is TRBJ2-7; D unclear. This CDR3 has 14 residues. Germline V gene lookup returns CDR1 MNHEY and CDR2 SVGAGI. The ends were cut back, 4 bases at V and 2 bases at J, with 12 bases in the middle. The CDR3 DNA follows: TGTGCCAGCAGTTCTACGACGGCAACCTACGAGCAGTACTTC. Amino acid sequence: CASSSTTATYEQYF.

The chain combines TRBV19 with TRBJ1-1, with a possible D match to TRBD1 (6 bases). CDR3 length: 16 residues. Germline-derived CDR1 and CDR2 are LNHDA and SQIVND (reference sequence). V dropped 5 bases and J dropped 0 bases, with 16 bases sitting between them. The CDR3: CASSAHRVGVNTEAFF. The CDR3 region has the DNA TGTGCCAGTAGTGCCCACAGGGTCGGAGTGAACACTGAAGCTTTCTTT.

V gene TRBV7-9 combines with J gene TRBJ2-7; D unresolved. Deletions cut 2 bases from V and 5 bases from J, with 16 bases between. The germline CDR1 and CDR2 sequences are SEHNR and FQNEAQ (reference sequence). This CDR3 comprises 15 residues. The CDR3: CASSLLESGSDEQYF. The CDR3 DNA reads as TGTGCCAGCAGCTTATTAGAGTCCGGGTCCGACGAGCAGTACTTC.

The chain links TRBV19 to TRBJ1-2, with a possible D match to TRBD1 (5 bases). The CDR3 extends over 12 amino acids. CDR1 is LNHDA, CDR2 SQIVND, per germline (reference sequence). V was pared by 3 bases and J by 8 bases, with 10 bases between. CDR3 bases: TGTGCCAGTAGTATTTGGGGGAAAGGCTACACCTTC. Its translation is CASSIWGKGYTF.

The table lists this clone with a count of one. This sequence joins TRBV4-1 and TRBJ1-3; D perhaps matches TRBD1 (5 bases). Germline V gene sequence: CDR1 MGHRA, CDR2 YSYEKL. This CDR3 spans 15 amino acids. Trimming removed 3 bases at V and 0 bases at J, with 9 bases between. Here the CDR3 DNA reads TGCGCCAGCAGCCAGGTGGACACCTCTGGAAACACCATATATTTT. Protein sequence: CASSQVDTSGNTIYF.

The V call is TRBV6-1, the J call TRBJ2-1; 11 nucleotides align to TRBD2. Per germline, CDR1 MNHNS and CDR2 SASEGT. CDR3 length: 11 amino acids. Trimming took 5 bases from V and 15 from J; bases not matched to a gene: 3. CDR3 DNA: TGTGCCAGCAGTAGTAGCGGGAGGGTGTTCTTC. Residues: CASSSSGRVFF.

The chain joins TRBV4-1 to TRBJ2-2; D is unclear. V shed 0 bases and J shed 3 bases, with 5 bases lying between them. The CDR3 runs to 14 residues. Germline assignment: CDR1 MGHRA and CDR2 YSYEKL. The CDR3 DNA follows: TGCGCCAGCAGCCAAGACGACGACACCGGGGAGCTGTTTTTT. Translating gives CASSQDDDTGELFF.

This chain joins TRBV30 and TRBJ2-2; 7 bases match TRBD1. This CDR3 has 13 residues. With V trimmed by 3 bases and J by 9 bases, 7 bases remained unmatched. Germline V gives CDR1 GTSNPN, CDR2 SVGIG (reference sequence). The CDR3 bases are TGTGCCTGGAGCGACAGGGTGGGGTGGGAGCTGTTTTTT. Amino acid sequence: CAWSDRVGWELFF.

V and J are TRBV27 and TRBJ2-7; a possible D gene is TRBD1 (6 bases). The ends were cut back, 3 bases at V and 2 bases at J, with 17 bases in the middle. Germline V gene sequence: CDR1 MNHEY, CDR2 SMNVEV (reference sequence). This CDR3 comprises 16 residues. This CDR3 is CASSLLGRGVPYEQYF. DNA for the CDR3: TGTGCCAGCAGTTTGTTGGGCAGGGGAGTACCCTACGAGCAGTACTTC.